The TCR beta chain under discussion was sequenced for a study of blood T cell repertoires in COVID-19. This CDR3 has 14 residues. Looked up from germline, CDR1 is SNHLY and CDR2 is FYNNEI. After removal of 3 bases from V and 7 bases from J, the junction contained 7 bases not matched to a gene. This table comes from immunoSEQ multiplex PCR, and its TCRdb copy is limited to in-frame clones, with some not included. The table includes 250,000 to 300,000 clones, about nine tenths detected once. The chain has TRBV2 and TRBJ2-7; 9 positions match TRBD1. The material sequenced was peripheral blood. The clonotype comes from a woman aged 25 to 45 with COVID-19, enrolled during active disease. The CDR3 nucleotides read TGTGCCAGCAGTGAGGACAGGGGAGTTTTGGAGCAGTACTTC. Encoded protein: CASSEDRGVLEQYF.